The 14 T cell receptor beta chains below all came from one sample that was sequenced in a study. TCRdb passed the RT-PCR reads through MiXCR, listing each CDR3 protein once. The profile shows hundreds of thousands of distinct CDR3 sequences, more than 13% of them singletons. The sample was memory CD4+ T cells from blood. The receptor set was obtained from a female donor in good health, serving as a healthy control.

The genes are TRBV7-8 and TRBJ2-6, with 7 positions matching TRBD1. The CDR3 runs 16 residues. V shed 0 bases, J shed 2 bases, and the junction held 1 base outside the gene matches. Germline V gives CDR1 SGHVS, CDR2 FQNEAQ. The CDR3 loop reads CASSLAGGAGANVLTF. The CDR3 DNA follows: TGTGCCAGCAGCTTAGCAGGGGGCGCTGGGGCCAACGTCCTGACTTTC.

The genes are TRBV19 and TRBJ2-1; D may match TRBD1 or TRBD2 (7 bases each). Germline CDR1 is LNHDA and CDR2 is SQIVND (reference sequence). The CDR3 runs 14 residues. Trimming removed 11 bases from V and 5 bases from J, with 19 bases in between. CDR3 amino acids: CASRGGGSDNEQFF. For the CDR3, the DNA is TGTGCCTCCAGGGGGGGCGGGAGTGACAATGAGCAGTTCTTC.

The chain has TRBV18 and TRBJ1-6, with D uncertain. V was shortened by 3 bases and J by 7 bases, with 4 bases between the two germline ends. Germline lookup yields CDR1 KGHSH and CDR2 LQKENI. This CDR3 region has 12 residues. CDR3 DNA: TGTGCCAGCTCACCGAGGAATTCACCCCTCCACTTT. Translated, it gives CASSPRNSPLHF. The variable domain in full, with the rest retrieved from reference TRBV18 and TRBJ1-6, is NAGVMQNPRHLVRRRGQEARLRCSPMKGHSHVYWYRQLPEEGLKFMVYLQKENIIDESGMPKERFSAEFPKEGPSILRIQQVVRGDSAAYFCASSPRNSPLHFGNGTRLTVT.

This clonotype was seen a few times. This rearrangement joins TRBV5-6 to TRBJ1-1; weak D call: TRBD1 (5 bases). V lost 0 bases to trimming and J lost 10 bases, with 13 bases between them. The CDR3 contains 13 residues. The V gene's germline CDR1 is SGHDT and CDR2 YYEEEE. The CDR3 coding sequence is TGTGCCAGCAGCTTGGGCATCGTCGACAGAGCTTTCTTT. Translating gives CASSLGIVDRAFF.

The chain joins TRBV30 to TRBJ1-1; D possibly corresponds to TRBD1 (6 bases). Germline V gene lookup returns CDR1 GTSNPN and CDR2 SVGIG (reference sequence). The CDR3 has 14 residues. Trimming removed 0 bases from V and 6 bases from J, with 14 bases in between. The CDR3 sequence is CAWSVQGGRPEAFF. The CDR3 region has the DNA TGTGCCTGGAGTGTACAGGGAGGGAGGCCTGAAGCTTTCTTT.

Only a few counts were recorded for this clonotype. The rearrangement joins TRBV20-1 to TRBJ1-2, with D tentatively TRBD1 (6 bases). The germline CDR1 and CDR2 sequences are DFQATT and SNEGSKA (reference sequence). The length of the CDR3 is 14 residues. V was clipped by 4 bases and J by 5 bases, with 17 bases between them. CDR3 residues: CSAIGAGGPYGYTF. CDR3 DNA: TGCAGTGCTATCGGGGCGGGGGGGCCTTATGGCTACACCTTC.

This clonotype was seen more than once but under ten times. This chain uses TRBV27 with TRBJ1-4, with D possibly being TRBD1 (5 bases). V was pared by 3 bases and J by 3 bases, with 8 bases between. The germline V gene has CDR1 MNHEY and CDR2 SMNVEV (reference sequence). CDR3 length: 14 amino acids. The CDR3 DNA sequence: TGTGCCAGCAGTTTCAGGGCCGCTAATGAAAAACTGTTTTTT. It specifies CASSFRAANEKLFF. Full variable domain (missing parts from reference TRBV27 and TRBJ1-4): EAQVTQNPRYLITVTGKKLTVTCSQNMNHEYMSWYRQDPGLGLRQIYYSMNVEVTDKGDVPEGYKVSRKEKRNFPLILESPSPNQTSLYFCASSFRAANEKLFFGSGTQLSVL.

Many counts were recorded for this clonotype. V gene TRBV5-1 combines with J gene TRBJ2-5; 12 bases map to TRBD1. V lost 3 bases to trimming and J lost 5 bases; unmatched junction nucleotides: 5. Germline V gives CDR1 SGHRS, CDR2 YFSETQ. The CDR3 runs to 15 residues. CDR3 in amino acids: CASSSGTGGVETQYF. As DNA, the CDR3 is TGCGCCAGCAGCTCCGGGACAGGGGGCGTTGAGACCCAGTACTTC.

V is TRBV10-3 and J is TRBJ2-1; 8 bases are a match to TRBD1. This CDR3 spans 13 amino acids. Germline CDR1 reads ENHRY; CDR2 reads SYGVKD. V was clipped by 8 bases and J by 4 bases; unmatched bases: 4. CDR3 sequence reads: CAIGQGPYNEQFF. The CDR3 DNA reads TGTGCCATCGGACAGGGCCCTTACAATGAGCAGTTCTTC.

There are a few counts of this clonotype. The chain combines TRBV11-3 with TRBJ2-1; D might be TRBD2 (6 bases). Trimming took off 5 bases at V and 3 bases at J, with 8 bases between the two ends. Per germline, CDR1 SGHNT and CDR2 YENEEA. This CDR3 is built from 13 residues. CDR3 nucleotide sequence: TGTGCCAGCAGCCCGACTAGCTACAATGAGCAGTTCTTC. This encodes CASSPTSYNEQFF.

This CDR3 reads CASTRTGFGTDTQYF. Written as DNA, the CDR3 is TGTGCCAGCACCCGGACAGGTTTCGGCACAGATACGCAGTATTTT. This chain links TRBV6-1 with TRBJ2-3; 7 bases line up with TRBD1. Germline values: CDR1 MNHNS, CDR2 SASEGT. This CDR3 comprises 15 residues. The V and J ends lost 7 bases and 1 base, in that order; junction bases with no gene match: 8.

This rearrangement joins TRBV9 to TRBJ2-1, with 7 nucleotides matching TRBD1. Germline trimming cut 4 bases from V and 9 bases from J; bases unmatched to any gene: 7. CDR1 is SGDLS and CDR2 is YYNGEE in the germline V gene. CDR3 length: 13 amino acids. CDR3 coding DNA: TGTGCCAGCAGCTCCGGACAGGTCCTTGAGCAGTTCTTC. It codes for CASSSGQVLEQFF.

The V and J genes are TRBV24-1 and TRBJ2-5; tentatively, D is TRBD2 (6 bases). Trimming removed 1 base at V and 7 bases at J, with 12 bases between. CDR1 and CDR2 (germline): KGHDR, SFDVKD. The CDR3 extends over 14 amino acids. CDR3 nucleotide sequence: TGTGCCACCAGTGATTTATCGGGGGAGGCGACCCAGTACTTC. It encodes CATSDLSGEATQYF.

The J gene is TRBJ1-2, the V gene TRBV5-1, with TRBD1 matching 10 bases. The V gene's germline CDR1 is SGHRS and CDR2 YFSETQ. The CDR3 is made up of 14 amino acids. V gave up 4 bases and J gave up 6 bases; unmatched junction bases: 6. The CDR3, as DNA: TGCGCCAGCAGCCAAGTCGGGACAGGGGATGGCTACACCTTC. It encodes CASSQVGTGDGYTF.